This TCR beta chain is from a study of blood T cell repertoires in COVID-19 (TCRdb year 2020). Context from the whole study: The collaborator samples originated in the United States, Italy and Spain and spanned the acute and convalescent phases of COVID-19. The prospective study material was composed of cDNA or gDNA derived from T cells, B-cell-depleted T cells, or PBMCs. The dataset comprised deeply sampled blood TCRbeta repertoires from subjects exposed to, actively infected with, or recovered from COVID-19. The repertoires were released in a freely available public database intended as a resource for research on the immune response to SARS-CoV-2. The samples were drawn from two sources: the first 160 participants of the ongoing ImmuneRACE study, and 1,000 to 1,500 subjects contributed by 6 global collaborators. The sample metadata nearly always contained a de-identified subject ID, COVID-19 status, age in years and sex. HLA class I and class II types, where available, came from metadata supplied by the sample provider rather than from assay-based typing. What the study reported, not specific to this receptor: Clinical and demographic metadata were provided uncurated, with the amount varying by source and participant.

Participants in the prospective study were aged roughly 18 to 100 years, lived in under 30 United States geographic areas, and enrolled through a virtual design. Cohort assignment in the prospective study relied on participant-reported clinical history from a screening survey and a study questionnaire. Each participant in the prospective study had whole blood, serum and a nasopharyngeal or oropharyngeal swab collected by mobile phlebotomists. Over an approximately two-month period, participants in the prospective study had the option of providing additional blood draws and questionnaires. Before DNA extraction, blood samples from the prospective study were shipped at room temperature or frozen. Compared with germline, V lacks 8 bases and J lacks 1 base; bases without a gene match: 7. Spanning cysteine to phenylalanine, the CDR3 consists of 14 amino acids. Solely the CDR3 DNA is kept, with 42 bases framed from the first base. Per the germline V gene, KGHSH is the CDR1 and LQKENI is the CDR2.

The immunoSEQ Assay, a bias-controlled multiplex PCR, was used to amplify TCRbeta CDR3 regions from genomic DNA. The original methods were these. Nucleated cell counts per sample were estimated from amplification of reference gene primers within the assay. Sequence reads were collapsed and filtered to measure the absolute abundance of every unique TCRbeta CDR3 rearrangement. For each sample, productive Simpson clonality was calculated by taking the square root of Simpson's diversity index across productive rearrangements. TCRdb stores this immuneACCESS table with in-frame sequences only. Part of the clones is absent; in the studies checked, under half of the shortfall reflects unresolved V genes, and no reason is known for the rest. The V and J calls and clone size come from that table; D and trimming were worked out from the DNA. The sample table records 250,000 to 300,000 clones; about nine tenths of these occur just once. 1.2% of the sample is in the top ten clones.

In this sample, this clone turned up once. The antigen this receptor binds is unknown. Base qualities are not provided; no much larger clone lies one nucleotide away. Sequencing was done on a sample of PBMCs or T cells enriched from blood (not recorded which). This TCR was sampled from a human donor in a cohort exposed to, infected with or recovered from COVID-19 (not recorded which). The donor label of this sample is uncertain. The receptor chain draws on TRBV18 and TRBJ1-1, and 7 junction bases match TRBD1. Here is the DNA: TGTGCCAGCGCACAGGGGCAAAGGAACACTGAAGCTTTCTTT. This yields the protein CASAQGQRNTEAFF. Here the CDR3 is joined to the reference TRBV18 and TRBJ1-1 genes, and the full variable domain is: NAGVMQNPRHLVRRRGQEARLRCSPMKGHSHVYWYRQLPEEGLKFMVYLQKENIIDESGMPKERFSAEFPKEGPSILRIQQVVRGDSAAYFCASAQGQRNTEAFFGQGTRLTVV.